This T cell receptor beta chain came from a study of shared clonotypes between healthy human individuals. The study's findings and limits: Of the naive CD4 clonotypes, approximately 5% were shared across a handful of donors.

About this clone itself: Its matching antigen is unknown.

The CDR3 contains 12 residues. Trimming pared 7 bases from V and 1 base from J, leaving 8 bases between. Germline loops: CDR1 SGHRS, CDR2 YFSETQ. Recent vaccinations or acute infections were absent in the healthy HIV-negative adult donors. Assay used: immunoSEQ multiplex PCR; TCRdb lists only in-frame clones, some missing. The top ten clones hold 1.5% to 2% of a sample with about 700,000 clones, about 74% of them seen once. The sample taken for sequencing was memory CD4+ T cells sorted from blood. Subset meaning: CD45RA-negative fraction. The sequence derives from a woman in her twenties or thirties in good health. V and J are TRBV5-1 and TRBJ1-1; D call uncertain. CDR3: CASRSGNTEAFF. The CDR3, as DNA: TGCGCCAGCCGCTCGGGGAACACTGAAGCTTTCTTT.